These 18 T cell receptor beta chains share one sample of origin, sequenced in a study of blood T cell repertoires in COVID-19. The repertoire was sequenced with immunoSEQ multiplex PCR; TCRdb's copy has only in-frame clones and lacks some. This sample has 300,000 to 450,000 clones, with 89% found just once. Specimen: peripheral blood. Every receptor here comes from a woman aged 55-69 years with COVID-19, enrolled during active disease.

This clone was seen a handful of times. The V call is TRBV10-1, the J call TRBJ1-1, with 7 bases that match TRBD1. J lost 0 bases, V lost 6 bases, and 1 base had no gene match. The CDR3 is 13 residues long. CDR1 is WNHNN, CDR2 SYGVQD, per germline (reference sequence). The chain's CDR3 is CASRGQLNTEAFF. The CDR3 DNA follows: TGCGCCAGCAGGGGACAGCTGAACACTGAAGCTTTCTTT.

This sequence joins TRBV9 and TRBJ1-5; perhaps TRBD1 as D (6 bases). CDR3 length: 14 amino acids. CDR1 is SGDLS and CDR2 is YYNGEE in the germline V gene. With 4 bases removed from V and 4 bases from J, the gap between germline ends came to 12 bases. As DNA, the CDR3 is TGTGCCAGCAGCCCTGGGACACCTAATCAGCCCCAGCATTTT. This sequence encodes CASSPGTPNQPQHF.

CDR3 loop: CASSGGHEQFF. The DNA of the CDR3 is TGTGCCAGCTCGGGAGGACATGAGCAGTTCTTC. V gene TRBV7-9 combines with J gene TRBJ2-1; 7 bases match TRBD2. The CDR3 length is 11 residues. V was pared by 8 bases and J by 8 bases, with 3 bases of the junction left unmatched. Germline V lookup: CDR1 SEHNR, CDR2 FQNEAQ (reference sequence).

The J gene is TRBJ2-3, the V gene TRBV7-3, with a weak D call TRBD2 (7 bases). V was cut by 5 bases and J by 2 bases, with 14 bases left in between. The length of the CDR3 is 15 residues. CDR1 SGHTA and CDR2 FQGTGA come from the germline V gene. CDR3 residues: CASSLRGAYTDTQYF. In nucleotides, the CDR3 is TGTGCCAGCAGCCTCCGGGGGGCCTACACAGATACGCAGTATTTT.

A single count supports this clone. This rearrangement joins TRBV10-3 to TRBJ1-3, with D possibly matching TRBD1 (6 bases). V gave up 0 bases and J gave up 4 bases, with 16 bases separating them. CDR1 ENHRY and CDR2 SYGVKD come from the germline V gene. The CDR3 length is 17 residues. CDR3 DNA: TGTGCCATCAGTGAGTCGTGGGGGCCCCGAGGGGGAAACACCATATATTTT. It specifies CAISESWGPRGGNTIYF.

The rearrangement joins TRBV7-9 to TRBJ1-2; D uncertain. The CDR3 extends over 14 amino acids. CDR1 and CDR2 (germline): SEHNR, FQNEAQ (reference sequence). Trimming pared 1 base from V and 4 bases from J, leaving 10 bases between. CDR3 loop: CASSLGELIYGYTF. CDR3 sequence (DNA): TGTGCCAGCAGCTTAGGTGAACTGATCTATGGCTACACCTTC.

The rearrangement links TRBV6-6 to TRBJ2-1; 8 bases match TRBD2. CDR3 size: 17 residues. With 5 bases clipped from V and 0 bases from J, the junction kept 9 bases outside the gene matches. From germline, CDR1 is MNHNY and CDR2 SVGAGI (reference sequence). The CDR3 protein is CASSGSSGTSSYNEQFF. The CDR3 bases are TGTGCCAGCAGTGGATCATCCGGGACTAGCTCCTACAATGAGCAGTTCTTC.

This clone was seen only once. As DNA, the CDR3 is TGTGCCCTCCGGGAGCTTGGGGTTTCAGATACGCAGTATTTT. The encoded protein is CALRELGVSDTQYF. The J gene is TRBJ2-3, the V gene TRBV24-1; tentatively, D is TRBD2 (6 bases). This CDR3 has 14 amino acids. Trimming left V 12 bases short and J 4 bases short, with 19 bases between. Germline V gives CDR1 KGHDR, CDR2 SFDVKD.

The genes are TRBV4-2 and TRBJ2-2, with 8 bases fitting TRBD2. CDR3 length equals 16 residues. The junction had 8 bases not matched to a gene; V was cut back by 1 base and J by 7 bases. Germline CDR1 reads LGHNA; CDR2 reads YNFKEQ. The CDR3 coding sequence is TGTGCCAGCAGCCAAGTCCCCGGGACTAGTCACGGGGAGCTGTTTTTT. Protein sequence: CASSQVPGTSHGELFF.

The V gene is TRBV12-3 or TRBV12-4, the J gene TRBJ1-2; weak D call: TRBD1 (6 bases). Between the trimmed V and J ends, which lost 2 bases and 8 bases, there was a span of 12 bases. The CDR3 covers 13 residues. The CDR3 DNA reads TGTGCCAGCAGTTTAACGGGGGGCTGGGGCTACACCTTC. Translating it yields CASSLTGGWGYTF.

This chain connects TRBV6-5 to TRBJ1-5; 8 bases are a match to TRBD1. The germline gives CDR1 MNHEY, CDR2 SVGAGI. The CDR3 runs 13 residues. Trimming at V came to 6 bases and at J to 5 bases, leaving 3 bases not matched to a gene. The CDR3 spells CASSSGGYQPQHF. The CDR3 DNA sequence: TGTGCCAGCAGCTCAGGGGGCTATCAGCCCCAGCATTTT.

The chain has TRBV9 and TRBJ2-2; 10 bases map to TRBD2. J gave up 5 bases and V 4 bases, and 8 bases lay outside the gene matches. The V gene's germline CDR1 is SGDLS and CDR2 YYNGEE. The CDR3 sequence is 16 residues long. The CDR3 DNA follows: TGTGCCAGCAGCACCCAGCGGGGGGGAAGGACCGGGGAGCTGTTTTTT. Protein product: CASSTQRGGRTGELFF.

This clone was recorded once. The junction departs from germline at one end; a sequencing error may be responsible. V and J are TRBV7-7 and TRBJ2-6; no definite D call. The germline gives CDR1 SSHAT, CDR2 FNYEAQ (reference sequence). This CDR3 comprises 19 residues. The CDR3 DNA is TGTGCTAGCAGCCCTCTGGCCGCCTCTGGTTTGACTGGGGCCAACGTCCTGACTTTC. Its protein product is CASSPLAASGLTGANVLTF. Combining the CDR3 with reference TRBV7-7 and TRBJ2-6 gives the whole variable domain GAGVSQSPRYKVTKRGQDVTLRCDPISSHATLYWYQQALGQGPEFLTYFNYEAQPDKSGLPSDRFSAERPEGSISTLTIQRTEQRDSAMYRCASSPLAASGLTGANVLTFGAGSRLTVL.

This clone has a single count. The V and J genes are TRBV6-5 and TRBJ1-5; D gene uncertain. This CDR3 is built from 12 residues. CDR1 is MNHEY, CDR2 SVGAGI, per germline. The ends were cut back, 8 bases at V and 8 bases at J, with 13 bases in the middle. The chain's CDR3 is CASGPEEEPQHF. CDR3 nucleotides: TGTGCCAGCGGCCCGGAGGAGGAGCCCCAGCATTTT.

This sequence joins TRBV5-1 and TRBJ2-4; unclear D gene. Germline assignment: CDR1 SGHRS and CDR2 YFSETQ. The CDR3 sequence is 16 residues long. V dropped 4 bases and J dropped 1 base, with 15 bases sitting between them. The CDR3: CASSRDTPNAKNIQYF. The CDR3 DNA follows: TGCGCCAGCAGCCGCGACACACCGAATGCCAAAAACATTCAGTACTTC.

The chain uses TRBV4-1 and TRBJ1-2; 8 bases agree with TRBD1. The trim removed 5 bases at V and 4 bases at J, leaving 3 bases unmatched. Germline V gene lookup returns CDR1 MGHRA and CDR2 YSYEKL. The CDR3 runs 13 residues. CDR3 DNA: TGCGCCAGCAGCGAACAGGGGGTCTATGGCTACACCTTC. Translated, it gives CASSEQGVYGYTF.

V is TRBV28 and J is TRBJ2-7; no definite D call. Germline values: CDR1 MDHEN, CDR2 SYDVKM. V dropped 6 bases and J dropped 4 bases, with 16 bases sitting between them. CDR3 size: 14 residues. CDR3 nucleotides: TGTGCCAGCAGCGCCCCCCCGACTTCTTACGAGCAGTACTTC. It specifies CASSAPPTSYEQYF.

The gene calls are TRBV19 and TRBJ1-4; D uncertain. Trimming pared 8 bases from V and 0 bases from J, leaving 7 bases between. Looked up from germline, CDR1 is LNHDA and CDR2 is SQIVND (reference sequence). This CDR3 spans 13 amino acids. The CDR3 coding sequence is TGTGCCAGTGCGGGCTCAACTAATGAAAAACTGTTTTTT. Its protein product is CASAGSTNEKLFF. The full variable domain, its missing parts supplied by reference TRBV19 and TRBJ1-4, is DGGITQSPKYLFRKEGQNVTLSCEQNLNHDAMYWYRQDPGQGLRLIYYSQIVNDFQKGDIAEGYSVSREKKESFPLTVTSAQKNPTAFYLCASAGSTNEKLFFGSGTQLSVL.